This T cell receptor beta chain was identified during a study of regulatory T cells in long-lasting Graves disease. Whole-study context: Patients with persistent Graves' disease had over 5 years of antithyroid drugs and persistent TSH receptor antibodies. Study results and caveats: Repertoires from persistent disease leaned toward TRBV28, TRBJ1-2 and TRBJ2-5.

As to time point: persistent/refractory GD, antithyroid drugs over 5 years with positive TRAb. PBMC RNA served as the TCR library source. The guidelines of the American Thyroid Association were the basis for diagnosing Graves' disease. As collected, the peripheral blood samples measured 8 to 9 milliliters each and went into EDTA tubes. This clonotype was recorded at least ten times. Its antigen is still unknown. CDR1 and CDR2 (germline): DFQATT, SNEGSKA (reference sequence). V lost 6 bases and J lost 2, with 19 bases in between. CDR3 size: 15 residues. For TCR beta, libraries came from iRepertoire HTBI primers and Arm-PCR of CDR3 regions. TCRdb re-called the multiplex PCR reads through MiXCR, storing one row per CDR3 protein. The data contain some 370,000 distinct CDR3 sequences, about 20% of them singletons.

This material consisted of peripheral blood mononuclear cells (PBMCs), taken when the disease was refractory, from a patient treated with antithyroid drugs. This clonotype was obtained from a female donor with Graves disease. The chain couples TRBV20-1 to TRBJ2-5; D is undetermined. The chain's CDR3 is CSAIPHGDRQETQYF. For the CDR3, the DNA is TGCAGTGCCATCCCCCACGGCGACCGACAAGAGACCCAGTACTTC.